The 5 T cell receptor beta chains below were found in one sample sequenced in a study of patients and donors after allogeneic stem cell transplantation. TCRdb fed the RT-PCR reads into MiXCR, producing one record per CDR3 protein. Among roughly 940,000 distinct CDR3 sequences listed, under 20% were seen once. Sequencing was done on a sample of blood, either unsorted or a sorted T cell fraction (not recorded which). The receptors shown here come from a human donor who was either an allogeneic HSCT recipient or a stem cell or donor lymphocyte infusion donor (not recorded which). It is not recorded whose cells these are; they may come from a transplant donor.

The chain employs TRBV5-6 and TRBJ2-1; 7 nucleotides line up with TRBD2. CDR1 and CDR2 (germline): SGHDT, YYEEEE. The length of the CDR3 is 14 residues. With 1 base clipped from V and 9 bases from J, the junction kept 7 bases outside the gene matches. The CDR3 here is CASSLFQRESEQFF. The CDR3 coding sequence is TGTGCCAGCAGCTTGTTCCAGCGGGAAAGTGAGCAGTTCTTC.

The CDR3 DNA reads as TGTGCCAGCAGTTTAGGACTAGCGGGGATAGAGACCCAGTACTTC. Its translation is CASSLGLAGIETQYF. V usage is TRBV12-3 or TRBV12-4 and J usage is TRBJ2-5, with 11 bases lining up with TRBD2. V shed 1 base and J 4 bases; nucleotides not matched to a gene: 2. This CDR3 is 15 amino acids long.

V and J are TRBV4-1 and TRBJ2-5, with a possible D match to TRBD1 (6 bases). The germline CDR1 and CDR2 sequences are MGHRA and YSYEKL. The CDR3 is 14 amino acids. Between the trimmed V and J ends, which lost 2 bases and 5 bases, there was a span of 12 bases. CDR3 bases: TGCGCCAGCAGCCAATACCGGGACACCGAGACCCAGTACTTC. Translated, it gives CASSQYRDTETQYF.

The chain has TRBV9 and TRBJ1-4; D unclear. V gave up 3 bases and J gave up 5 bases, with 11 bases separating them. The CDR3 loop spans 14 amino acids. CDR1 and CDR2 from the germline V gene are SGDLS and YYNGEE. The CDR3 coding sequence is TGTGCCAGCAGCGCCCGGGTCGAAAATGAAAAACTGTTTTTT. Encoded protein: CASSARVENEKLFF.

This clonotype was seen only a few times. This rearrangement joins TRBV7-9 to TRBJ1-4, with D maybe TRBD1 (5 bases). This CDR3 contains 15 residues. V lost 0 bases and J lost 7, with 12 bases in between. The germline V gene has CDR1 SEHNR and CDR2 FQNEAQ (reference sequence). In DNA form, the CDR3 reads TGTGCCAGCAGCTTAGCGCGGGGACGGTCTGAAAAACTGTTTTTT. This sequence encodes CASSLARGRSEKLFF. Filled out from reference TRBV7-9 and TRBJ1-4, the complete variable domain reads DTGVSQNPRHKITKRGQNVTFRCDPISEHNRLYWYRQTLGQGPEFLTYFQNEAQLEKSRLLSDRFSAERPKGSFSTLEIQRTEQGDSAMYLCASSLARGRSEKLFFGSGTQLSVL.